These T cell receptor beta chains were read from a single sample in a study of vaccination and CD4 T cells after COVID-19. TCRdb redid the calling of the PCR reads with MiXCR, one entry per CDR3 protein. The sample shows about 16,000 distinct CDR3 sequences, roughly 76% of them seen only once. For these TCRs, the target antigens are not known. The sample was CD4+ T cells from blood, cultured in vitro. The source of these receptors is a human donor who had recovered from COVID-19. CDR3s include the opening cysteine and the closing phenylalanine or tryptophan. The D gene is left open where the match is weak. Clone size, where shown, is once, few, many, or a class for clones that have expanded.

clone_size d_call j_call v_call cdr3_aa cdr3_nt
NA NA TRBJ1-6 TRBV12-3/TRBV12-4 CASSLFGEAKPLHF TGTGCCAGCAGTTTGTTTGGGGAGGCCAAACCCCTCCACTTT
NA TRBD1 TRBJ1-4 TRBV20-1 CSARDPGRGNEKLFF TGCAGTGCTAGAGATCCGGGCAGGGGGAATGAAAAACTGTTTTTT
once NA TRBJ2-1 TRBV30 CAWSHPVASQFF TGTGCCTGGAGTCACCCCGTTGCTAGTCAATTCTTC
NA TRBD2 TRBJ2-2 TRBV15 CATSRDKAGTSRGELFF TGTGCCACCAGCAGAGACAAAGCCGGGACTAGCCGCGGGGAGCTGTTTTTT
NA NA TRBJ1-2 TRBV7-9 CASSSRTASYGYTF TGTGCCAGCAGTTCCAGGACAGCCTCCTATGGCTACACCTTC
NA NA TRBJ2-5 TRBV19 CASSVQETQYF TGTGCCAGTAGTGTCCAAGAGACCCAGTACTTC
NA NA TRBJ2-3 TRBV5-1 CASNYRYSTDTQYF TGCGCCAGCAACTACAGGTATAGCACAGATACGCAGTATTTT
few NA TRBJ1-6 TRBV7-2 CASSLERGRESPLHF TGTGCCAGCAGCTTAGAACGAGGGAGGGAATCACCCCTCCACTTT
NA NA TRBJ2-1 TRBV20-1 CSARLTGRPSSEQFF TGCAGTGCCCGTCTGACGGGAAGGCCATCCAGTGAGCAGTTCTTC
NA TRBD2 TRBJ2-6 TRBV28 CASSLGGGRGSGANVLTF TGTGCCAGCAGTTTGGGAGGCGGGAGAGGCTCTGGGGCCAACGTCCTGACTTTC
NA NA TRBJ2-5 TRBV25-1 CASSPLGKSLQETQYF TGTGCCAGCAGCCCCTTAGGGAAAAGTCTCCAAGAGACCCAGTACTTC